This T cell receptor (beta chain) appears in the sequencing data of a study of spatial heterogeneity in lung cancer (dated by TCRdb to about 2019). Study-wide context: Samples were obtained from approximately 76 patients with early-stage, untreated non-small cell lung cancer from the lung TRACERx cohort. Follow-up PBMC samples were sequenced whenever available, with the median time to follow-up being approximately two years after resection. Beta-chain transcripts were consistently detected in greater numbers than alpha-chain transcripts, which likely reflects a higher abundance of beta-chain transcripts. In the raw uncorrected reads, each unique combination of TCR and UMI appeared more than ten times on average. In non-small cell lung cancer, the study made a quantitative comparison of TCR alpha and beta repertoires among multiple tumor regions, matched nontumor lung and blood. TCR repertoire features were related to nonsynonymous mutation counts determined by whole-exome sequencing of tumor tissue. At surgery, both alpha and beta chains were TCR-sequenced in roughly 230 tumor regions, over 61 matched nontumor lung samples and over 50 PBMC samples.

Paper-wide results and their limitations: Ubiquitous expanded tumor TCRs were found in blood more often at tumor resection than at routine follow-up. Additional single-cell paired TCR alpha and beta sequencing was considered necessary to confirm, at a functional level, the hypothesis that regional TCRs recognize regional mutations. Only 15 or so patients were included in the comparisons of baseline and follow-up blood repertoires.

The germline V gene supplies CDR1 MDHEN and CDR2 SYDVKM. V has 9 bases trimmed and J has 11 bases trimmed; junction bases matching no gene number 9. Spanning cysteine to phenylalanine, the CDR3 consists of 13 amino acids. The CDR3 DNA has 39 bases and is translated from base 1. Only a few counts were recorded for this clonotype. Its recognized antigen is unknown. No qualities accompany the bases; no much larger clone lies one base away. The library relied on 5' RACE. TCRdb lists the instrument as NextSeq 500. The TCR library protocol attached a unique molecular identifier to each TCR cDNA molecule to allow correction of PCR and sequencing errors. As for how the authors treated the data: Decombinator tools were used for TCR identification, UMI-based error correction and CDR3 extraction. Expanded TCRs were defined as those above a frequency of 2 per 1,000, corresponding to the top 1% of the tumor frequency distribution. Each repertoire was subsampled 100 times to 5,000 TCRs, after which Renyi diversity was computed with the R vegan package. CDR3 similarity networks were constructed using string-kernel similarity of amino acid triplets, with links drawn between CDR3s whose pairwise similarity was above 0.82. TCRdb reprocessed the public reads (quality trimming at Q25 with fastp, clone calling with MiXCR) and kept in-frame beta chains. Every CDR3 protein is listed once, alongside the most common genes and DNA of its rows. TCRdb's processing, not the authors', yielded these V and J calls. This sample has 95,000 to 130,000 distinct CDR3 sequences in its table, and 12% of those were observed once. Together, the top ten hold over 15% of the sample.

Interpreted using the paper, the time point label stands for: blood at routine non-recurrence follow-up after resection. Whole RNA extracted from tumor and nontumor lung tissue, or from cryopreserved PBMC samples, was used for TCR sequencing without cell sorting. Patients were selected for TCR sequencing only if sufficient RNA was available from at least two tumor regions. The source material was PBMCs, sampled at follow-up. The chain is made from TRBV28 and TRBJ2-1, with 11 central nucleotides matching TRBD2. This clonotype was sampled from a male donor with early-stage non-small cell lung cancer. The nucleotide sequence reads as follows: TGTGCCAGTACTAGCGGGGGCCCCCGCAAGCAGTTCTTC. This yields the protein CASTSGGPRKQFF.